The T cell receptor (beta chain) under discussion was sequenced for a study of chemoradiotherapy in HPV16-positive cancers. Concerning this clone: The target antigen is unknown.

The CDR3 spans 14 residues. Trimming took off 1 base at V and 9 bases at J, with 16 bases between the two ends. Germline values: CDR1 SGHKS, CDR2 YYEKEE (reference sequence). Repertoires were generated with immunoSEQ multiplex PCR, while TCRdb's copy carries only in-frame clones and drops some. The sample yields about 53,000 clones, about 88% seen once. Whole-study findings and limits: Candidate HPV-specific clones and E7-related TCR motifs grew in tumor during treatment. For HPV16-positive patients, expanding HPV-responsive T cells associated with longer recurrence-free survival.

The source was blood, collected from a patient who underwent chemoradiotherapy. The chain uses TRBV5-5 and TRBJ2-5; D not certain. The sequence derives from a human donor with HPV-associated anogenital cancer. Written as DNA, the CDR3 is TGTGCCAGCAGCTTGCCCCTGGTCGATAGAGCCCAGTACTTC. Protein: CASSLPLVDRAQYF.